The sample holds one count of the clone carrying this T cell receptor beta chain. The target antigen is unknown. This specimen belongs to a study of T cell responses to AZD1222 COVID-19 vaccine. Overall study results and limits: Sampling captured repertoires only after the peak T cell response.

This CDR3 is 14 amino acids long. V lost 5 bases and J lost 3; bases outside the gene matches: 3. Germline V gene sequence: CDR1 SEHNR, CDR2 FQNEAQ (reference sequence). Profiling relied on immunoSEQ multiplex PCR, and the TCRdb table lists in-frame clones only, not all of them. The sample includes about 120,000 clones, roughly 88% of them seen just once. The chain has TRBV7-9 and TRBJ1-2; 10 positions agree with TRBD1. The sequences come from peripheral blood, collected on day 0 of AZD1222 vaccination. The sequence was obtained from an adult in good health. CDR3 nucleotides: TGTGCCAGCAGCCGACAGGGGGCTGACTATGGCTACACCTTC. It yields the protein CASSRQGADYGYTF.